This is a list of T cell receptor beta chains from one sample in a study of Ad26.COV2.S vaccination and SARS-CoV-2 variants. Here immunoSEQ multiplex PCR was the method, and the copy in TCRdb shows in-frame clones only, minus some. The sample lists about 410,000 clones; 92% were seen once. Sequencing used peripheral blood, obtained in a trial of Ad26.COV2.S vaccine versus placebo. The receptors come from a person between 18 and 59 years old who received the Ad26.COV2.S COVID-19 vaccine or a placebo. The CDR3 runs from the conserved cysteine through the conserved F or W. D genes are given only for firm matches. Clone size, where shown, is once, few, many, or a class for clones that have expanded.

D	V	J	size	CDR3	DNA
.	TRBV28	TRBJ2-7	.	CASKRAGVTYEQYF	TGTGCCAGCAAACGAGCAGGGGTGACCTACGAGCAGTACTTC
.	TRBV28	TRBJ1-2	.	CASRAPGPRGYGYTF	TGTGCCAGCAGAGCTCCGGGCCCCCGAGGGTATGGCTACACCTTC
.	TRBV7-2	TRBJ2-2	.	CASSPVGTRDTGELFF	TGTGCCAGCAGCCCCGTTGGGACAAGGGACACCGGGGAGCTGTTTTTT
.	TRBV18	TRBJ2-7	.	CASSQGNRVNEQYF	TGTGCCAGCTCACAGGGAAACAGGGTTAACGAGCAGTACTTC
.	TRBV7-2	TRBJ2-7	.	CASSLGHRPYEQYF	TGTGCCAGCAGCTTAGGGCATAGACCCTACGAGCAGTACTTC
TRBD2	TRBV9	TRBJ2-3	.	CASSSGPPPPGLAGGRTDTQYF	TGTGCCAGCAGCTCAGGGCCTCCGCCGCCGGGACTAGCGGGGGGTCGCACAGATACGCAGTATTTT
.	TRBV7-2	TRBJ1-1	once	CASRPESGNTEAFF	TGTGCCAGCAGACCCGAGTCTGGGAACACTGAAGCTTTCTTT
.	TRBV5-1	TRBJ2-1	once	CASSFFHEQFF	TGCGCCAGCAGCTTTTTTCATGAGCAGTTCTTC
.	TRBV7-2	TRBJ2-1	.	CASSLRNRGNEQFF	TGTGCCAGCAGCTTAAGGAATCGAGGCAATGAGCAGTTCTTC
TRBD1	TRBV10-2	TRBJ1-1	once	CASSDRTGGTEAFF	TGCGCCAGCAGTGACCGGACAGGGGGGACTGAAGCTTTCTTT
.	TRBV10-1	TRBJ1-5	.	CASIPQQETPQHF	TGCGCCAGCATCCCGCAGCAGGAAACGCCCCAGCATTTT
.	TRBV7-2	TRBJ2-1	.	CASSLDGPAGYEQFF	TGTGCCAGCAGCTTAGACGGACCAGCGGGCTATGAGCAGTTCTTC